What follows describes a single T cell receptor beta chain. Its antigen is currently unknown. This specimen comes from a study of cytomegalovirus exposure and HLA in healthy donors. Likely unrecorded immune exposures existed in these nominally healthy donors. PCR employed 60 Vbeta and 13 Jbeta primers. Measured with immunoSEQ multiplex PCR; TCRdb has only the in-frame clones, and not every one. Among 150,000 to 200,000 clones listed, nearly 70% were seen once. Overall study findings and caveats: A later analysis, which compared TCR beta chains of equal frequency, found the HLA-associated ones more clonally expanded. A list of about 180 TCR beta chains associated with cytomegalovirus was given.

The sequence came from a man aged 30 to 45 in good health and CMV-seropositive. Sequencing was carried out using PBMCs.

This chain's CDR3 is CATNSYGYEQYF. In DNA form, the CDR3 reads TGTGCCACCAACTCCTACGGCTACGAGCAGTACTTC. The genes are TRBV6-5 and TRBJ2-7; D unresolved. The CDR3 covers 12 residues. V was clipped by 10 bases and J by 3 bases, with 13 bases between them. Germline V CDR1 and CDR2: MNHEY, SVGAGI.